A single T cell receptor beta chain is shown here with its context. The record originates from a study of blood T cell repertoires in COVID-19. Generated by immunoSEQ multiplex PCR, the TCRdb table keeps only in-frame clones and is missing some. This table holds more than 110,000 clones, 84% found once. This receptor was obtained from a woman aged 80 or older in a cohort sampled during active or convalescent COVID-19. Sequencing input: peripheral blood.

In nucleotides, the CDR3 is TGCGCCAGCAGCCAAGATGGATACAGAAGCAATCAGCCCCAGCATTTT. Protein sequence: CASSQDGYRSNQPQHF. V usage is TRBV4-1 and J usage is TRBJ1-5; no reliable D call. Trimming pared 0 bases from V and 1 base from J, leaving 10 bases between. Germline V gene sequence: CDR1 MGHRA, CDR2 YSYEKL. The CDR3 is made up of 16 amino acids.